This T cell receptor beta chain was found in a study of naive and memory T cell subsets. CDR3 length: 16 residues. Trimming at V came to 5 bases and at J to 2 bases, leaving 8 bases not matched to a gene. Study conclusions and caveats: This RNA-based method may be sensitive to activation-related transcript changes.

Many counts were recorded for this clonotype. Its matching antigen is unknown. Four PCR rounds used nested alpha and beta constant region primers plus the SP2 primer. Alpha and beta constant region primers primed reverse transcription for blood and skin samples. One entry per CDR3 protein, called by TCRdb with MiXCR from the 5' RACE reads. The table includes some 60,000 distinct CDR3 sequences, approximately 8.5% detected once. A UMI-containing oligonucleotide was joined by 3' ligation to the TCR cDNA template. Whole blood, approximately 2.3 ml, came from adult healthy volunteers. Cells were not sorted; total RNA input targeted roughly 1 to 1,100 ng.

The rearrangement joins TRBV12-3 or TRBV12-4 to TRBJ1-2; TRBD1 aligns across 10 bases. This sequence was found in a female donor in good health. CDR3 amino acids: CASSQRWTGGNYGYTF. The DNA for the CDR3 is TGTGCCAGCAGTCAGAGATGGACAGGGGGAAACTATGGCTACACCTTC.